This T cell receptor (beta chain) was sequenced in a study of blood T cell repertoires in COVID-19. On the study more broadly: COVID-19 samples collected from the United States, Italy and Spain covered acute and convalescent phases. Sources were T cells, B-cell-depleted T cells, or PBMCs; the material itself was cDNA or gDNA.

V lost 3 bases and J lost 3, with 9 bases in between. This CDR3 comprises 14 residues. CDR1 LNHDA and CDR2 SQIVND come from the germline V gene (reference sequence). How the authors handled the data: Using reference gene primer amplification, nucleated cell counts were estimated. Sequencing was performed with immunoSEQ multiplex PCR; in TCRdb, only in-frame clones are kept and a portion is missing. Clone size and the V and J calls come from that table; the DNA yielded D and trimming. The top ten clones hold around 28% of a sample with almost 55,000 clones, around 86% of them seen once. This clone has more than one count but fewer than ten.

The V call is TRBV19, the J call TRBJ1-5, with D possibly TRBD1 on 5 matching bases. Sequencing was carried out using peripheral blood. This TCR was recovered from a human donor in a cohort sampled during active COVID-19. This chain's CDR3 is CASSIPRDNQPQHF. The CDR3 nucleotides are TGTGCCAGTAGTATCCCCAGGGACAATCAGCCCCAGCATTTT.